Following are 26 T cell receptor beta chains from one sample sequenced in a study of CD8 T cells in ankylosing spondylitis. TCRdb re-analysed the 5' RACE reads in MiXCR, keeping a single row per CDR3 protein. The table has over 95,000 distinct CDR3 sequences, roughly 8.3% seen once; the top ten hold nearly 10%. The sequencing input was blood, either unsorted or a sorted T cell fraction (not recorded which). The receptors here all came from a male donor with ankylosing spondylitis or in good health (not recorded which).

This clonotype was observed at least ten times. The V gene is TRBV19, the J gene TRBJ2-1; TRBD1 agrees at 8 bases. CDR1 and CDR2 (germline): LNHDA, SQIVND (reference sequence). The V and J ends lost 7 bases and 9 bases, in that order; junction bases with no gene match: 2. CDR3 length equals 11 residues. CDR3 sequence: CASTTGVEQFF. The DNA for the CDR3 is TGTGCCAGTACGACAGGGGTTGAGCAGTTCTTC.

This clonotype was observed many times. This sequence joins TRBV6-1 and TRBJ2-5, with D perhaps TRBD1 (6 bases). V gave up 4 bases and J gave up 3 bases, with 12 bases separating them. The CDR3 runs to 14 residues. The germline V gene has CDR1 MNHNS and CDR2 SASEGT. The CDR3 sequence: CASSARTVEETQYF. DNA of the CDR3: TGTGCCAGCAGTGCTCGGACAGTTGAAGAGACCCAGTACTTC.

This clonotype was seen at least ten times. The DNA of the CDR3 is TGTGCCAGCAGCTTGGACAGGGGCTACTACGAGCAGTACTTC. It yields the protein CASSLDRGYYEQYF. The chain is built from TRBV5-4 and TRBJ2-7; 7 bases agree with TRBD1. Per germline, CDR1 SGHNT and CDR2 YYREEE (reference sequence). J gave up 3 bases and V 0 bases, and 3 bases lay outside the gene matches. The CDR3 length is 14 residues. The variable domain in full, completed from reference TRBV5-4 and TRBJ2-7, reads ETGVTQSPTHLIKTRGQQVTLRCSSQSGHNTVSWYQQALGQGPQFIFQYYREEENGRGNFPPRFSGLQFPNYSSELNVNALELDDSALYLCASSLDRGYYEQYFGPGTRLTVT.

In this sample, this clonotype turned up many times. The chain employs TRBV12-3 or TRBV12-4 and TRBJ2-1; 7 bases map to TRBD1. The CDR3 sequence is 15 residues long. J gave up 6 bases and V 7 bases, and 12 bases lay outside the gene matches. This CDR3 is CASTNSDREVNEQFF. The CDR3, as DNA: TGTGCCAGCACGAACTCAGACAGGGAAGTCAATGAGCAGTTCTTC.

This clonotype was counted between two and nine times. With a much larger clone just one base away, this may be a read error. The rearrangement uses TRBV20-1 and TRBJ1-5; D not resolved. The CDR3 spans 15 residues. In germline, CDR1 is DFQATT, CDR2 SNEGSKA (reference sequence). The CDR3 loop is CNARDWTRANQPQHF. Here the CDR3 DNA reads TGCAATGCTAGAGATTGGACGAGGGCTAATCAGCCCCAGCATTTT.

The CDR3 DNA reads as TGCGCCAGCAACGAAGATCGATTCGAGACCCAGTACTTC. This translates into CASNEDRFETQYF. The V gene is TRBV5-1, the J gene TRBJ2-5; no firm D call. Germline CDR1 SGHRS, CDR2 YFSETQ. CDR3 size: 13 residues. Trimming removed 6 bases at V and 5 bases at J, with 14 bases between.

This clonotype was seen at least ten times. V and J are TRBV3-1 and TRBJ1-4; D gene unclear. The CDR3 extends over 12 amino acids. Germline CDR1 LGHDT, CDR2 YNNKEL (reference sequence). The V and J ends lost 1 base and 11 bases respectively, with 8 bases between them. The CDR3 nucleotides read TGTGCCAGCAGCCAAGGGGCTACCAAACTGTTTTTT. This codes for CASSQGATKLFF.

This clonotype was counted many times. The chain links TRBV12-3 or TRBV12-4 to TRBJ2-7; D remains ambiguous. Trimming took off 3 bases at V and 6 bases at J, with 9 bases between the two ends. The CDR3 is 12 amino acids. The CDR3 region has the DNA TGTGCCAGCAGTTTCGGTACGCCCGAGCAGTACTTC. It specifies CASSFGTPEQYF.

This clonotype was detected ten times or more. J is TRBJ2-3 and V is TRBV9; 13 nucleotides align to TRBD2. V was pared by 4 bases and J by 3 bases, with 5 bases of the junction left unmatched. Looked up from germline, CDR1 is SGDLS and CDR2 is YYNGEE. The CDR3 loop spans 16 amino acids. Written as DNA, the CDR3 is TGTGCCAGCAGCCCTCGGACTAGCGGGAGTACAGATACGCAGTATTTT. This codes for CASSPRTSGSTDTQYF.

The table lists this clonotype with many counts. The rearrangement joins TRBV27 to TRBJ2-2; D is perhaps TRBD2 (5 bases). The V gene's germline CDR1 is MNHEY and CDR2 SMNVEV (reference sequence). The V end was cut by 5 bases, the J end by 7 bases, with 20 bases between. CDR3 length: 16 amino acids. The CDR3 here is CASSPRQGGRNGELFF. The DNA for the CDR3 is TGTGCCAGCAGTCCCCGACAAGGCGGGCGAAACGGGGAGCTGTTTTTT.

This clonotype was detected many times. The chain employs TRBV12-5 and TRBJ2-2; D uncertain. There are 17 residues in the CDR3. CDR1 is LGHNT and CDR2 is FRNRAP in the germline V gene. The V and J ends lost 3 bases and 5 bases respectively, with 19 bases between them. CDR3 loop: CASGFAPRSFLTGELFF. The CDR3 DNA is TGTGCTAGTGGTTTCGCCCCAAGGAGTTTTCTAACCGGGGAGCTGTTTTTT.

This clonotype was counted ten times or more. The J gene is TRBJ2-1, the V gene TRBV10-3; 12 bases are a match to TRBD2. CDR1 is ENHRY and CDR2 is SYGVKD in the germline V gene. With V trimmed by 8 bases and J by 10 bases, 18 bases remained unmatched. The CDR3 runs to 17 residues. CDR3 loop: CAIGGLAGRKGGVEQFF. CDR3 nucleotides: TGTGCCATCGGAGGACTAGCGGGAAGAAAGGGGGGGGTGGAGCAGTTCTTC.

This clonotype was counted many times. The CDR3 region is CASKGTHTEAFF. DNA of the CDR3: TGTGCCAGCAAGGGGACCCACACTGAAGCTTTCTTT. The V call is TRBV6-2 or TRBV6-3, the J call TRBJ1-1; D is perhaps TRBD1 (5 bases). CDR3 length: 12 residues. Germline V gene lookup returns CDR1 MNHEY and CDR2 SVGEGT. The V and J ends lost 7 bases and 3 bases respectively, with 9 bases between them.

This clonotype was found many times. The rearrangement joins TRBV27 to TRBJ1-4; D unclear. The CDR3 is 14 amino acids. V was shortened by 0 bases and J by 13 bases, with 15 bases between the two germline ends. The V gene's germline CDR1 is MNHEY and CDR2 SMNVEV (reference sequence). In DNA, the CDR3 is TGTGCCAGCAGTTTATCAGGGAGAGGGAATATACTGTTTTTT. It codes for CASSLSGRGNILFF.

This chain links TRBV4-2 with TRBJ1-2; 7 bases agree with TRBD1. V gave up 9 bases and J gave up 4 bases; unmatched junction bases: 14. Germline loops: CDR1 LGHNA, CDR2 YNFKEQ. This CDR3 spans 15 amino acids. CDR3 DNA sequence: TGTGCCAGTGGTCGACAGGGAGTACCGAGCTATGGCTACACCTTC. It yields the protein CASGRQGVPSYGYTF.

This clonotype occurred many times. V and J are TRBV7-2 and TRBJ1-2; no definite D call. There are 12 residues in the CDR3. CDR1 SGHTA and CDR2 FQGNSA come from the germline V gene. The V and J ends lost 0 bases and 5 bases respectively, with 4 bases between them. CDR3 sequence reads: CASSLAYYGYTF. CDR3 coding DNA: TGTGCCAGCAGCTTAGCATATTATGGCTACACCTTC.

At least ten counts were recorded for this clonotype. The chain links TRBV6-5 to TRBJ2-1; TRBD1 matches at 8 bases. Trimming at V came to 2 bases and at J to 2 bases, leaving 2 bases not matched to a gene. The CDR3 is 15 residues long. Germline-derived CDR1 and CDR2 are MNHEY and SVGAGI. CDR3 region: CASSYGQGPYNEQFF. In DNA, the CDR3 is TGTGCCAGCAGTTACGGACAGGGCCCCTACAATGAGCAGTTCTTC.

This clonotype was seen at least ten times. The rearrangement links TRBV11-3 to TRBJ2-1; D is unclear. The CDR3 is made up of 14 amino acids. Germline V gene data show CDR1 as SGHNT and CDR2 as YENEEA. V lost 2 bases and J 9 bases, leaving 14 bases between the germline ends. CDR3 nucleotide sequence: TGTGCCAGCAGCTTATCTCCGTCTAGTAGTGAGCAGTTCTTC. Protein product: CASSLSPSSSEQFF.

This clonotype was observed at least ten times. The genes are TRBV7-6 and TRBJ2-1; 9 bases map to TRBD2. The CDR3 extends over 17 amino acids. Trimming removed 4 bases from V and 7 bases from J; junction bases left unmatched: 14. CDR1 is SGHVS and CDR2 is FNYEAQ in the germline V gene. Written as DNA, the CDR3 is TGTGCCAGCAGCTCGACCCCGCGGGGGGGCCTGGGGAATGAGCAGTTCTTC. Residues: CASSSTPRGGLGNEQFF.

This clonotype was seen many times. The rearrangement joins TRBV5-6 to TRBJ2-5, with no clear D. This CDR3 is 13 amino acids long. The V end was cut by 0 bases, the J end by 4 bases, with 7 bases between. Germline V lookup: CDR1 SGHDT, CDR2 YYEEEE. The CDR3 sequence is CASSLGPRETQYF. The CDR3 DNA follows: TGTGCCAGCAGCTTGGGGCCCAGAGAGACCCAGTACTTC.

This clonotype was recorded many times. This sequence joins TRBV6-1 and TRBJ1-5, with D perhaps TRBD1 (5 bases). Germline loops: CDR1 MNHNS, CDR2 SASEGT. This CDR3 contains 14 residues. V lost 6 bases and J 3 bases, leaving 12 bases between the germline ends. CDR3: CASRGQDPNQPQHF. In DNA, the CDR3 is TGTGCCAGCAGGGGGCAGGATCCCAATCAGCCCCAGCATTTT.

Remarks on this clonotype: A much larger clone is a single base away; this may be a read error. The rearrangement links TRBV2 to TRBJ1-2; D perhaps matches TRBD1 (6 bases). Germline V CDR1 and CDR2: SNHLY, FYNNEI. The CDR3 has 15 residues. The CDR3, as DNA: TGTGCCTGCAGTAGAACGGACAGCCCCGGCTATGGCTACACCTTC. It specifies CACSRTDSPGYGYTF.

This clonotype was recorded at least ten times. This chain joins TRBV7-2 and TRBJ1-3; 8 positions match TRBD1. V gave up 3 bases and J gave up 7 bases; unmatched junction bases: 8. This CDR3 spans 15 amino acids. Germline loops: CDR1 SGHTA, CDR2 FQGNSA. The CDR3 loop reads CASSLNAGGLNTIYF. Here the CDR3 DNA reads TGTGCCAGCAGCTTGAATGCAGGGGGCCTCAACACCATATATTTT.

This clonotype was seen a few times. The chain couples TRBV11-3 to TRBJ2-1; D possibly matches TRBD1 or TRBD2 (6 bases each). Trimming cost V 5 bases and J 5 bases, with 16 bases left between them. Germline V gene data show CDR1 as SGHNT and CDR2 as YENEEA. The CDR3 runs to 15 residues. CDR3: CASSLSHGGHNEQFF. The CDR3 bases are TGTGCCAGCAGCCTCTCGCACGGGGGCCACAATGAGCAGTTCTTC. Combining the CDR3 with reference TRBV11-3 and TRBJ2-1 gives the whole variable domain EAGVVQSPRYKIIEKKQPVAFWCNPISGHNTLYWYLQNLGQGPELLIRYENEEAVDDSQLPKDRFSAERLKGVDSTLKIQPAELGDSAVYLCASSLSHGGHNEQFFGPGTRLTVL.

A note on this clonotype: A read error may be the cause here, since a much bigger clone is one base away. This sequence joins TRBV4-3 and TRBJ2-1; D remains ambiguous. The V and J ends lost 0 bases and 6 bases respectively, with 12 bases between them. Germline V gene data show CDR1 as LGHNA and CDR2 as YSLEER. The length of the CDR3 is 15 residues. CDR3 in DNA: TGCGCCAGCAGCCAAGAGGAGCTAACGGGCAATGAGCAGTTCTTC. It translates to CASSQEELTGNEQFF.

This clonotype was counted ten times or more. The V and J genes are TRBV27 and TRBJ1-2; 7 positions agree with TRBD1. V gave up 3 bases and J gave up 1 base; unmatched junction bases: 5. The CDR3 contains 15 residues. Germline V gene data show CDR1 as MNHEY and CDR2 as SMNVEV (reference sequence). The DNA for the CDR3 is TGTGCCAGCAGTTTCGCAGGGGGACTTAACTATGGCTACACCTTC. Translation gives CASSFAGGLNYGYTF.